This TCR beta chain was captured in a study of vaccination and CD4 T cells after COVID-19. The Oncomine TCR Beta short-read assay generated sequence data from the DNA of cultured CD4+ T cells. The genomic DNA was obtained from cultured CD4+ T cells by extraction with the QIAamp micro DNA kit. TCRdb used MiXCR to reprocess the PCR reads, holding one entry per CDR3 protein. The sample yields over 15,000 distinct CDR3 sequences, 73% seen once. The CDR3 totals 15 residues. Trimming removed 5 bases from V and 7 bases from J; junction bases left unmatched: 10. Germline V gene lookup returns CDR1 SGHNT and CDR2 YENEEA. Concerning this clonotype: Its cognate antigen is unknown.

Treatment reported: approximately nine-day PBMC culture with coronavirus spike peptide pools or control peptides (ViraFEST assay). The sequence came from a human donor who had recovered from COVID-19. The rearrangement uses TRBV11-3 and TRBJ2-5, with 10 bases fitting TRBD1. Sample: CD4+ T cells from blood, cultured in vitro. CDR3 sequence: CASSPDRGRAGTQYF. The CDR3 coding sequence is TGTGCCAGCAGCCCCGACAGGGGGCGGGCCGGGACCCAGTACTTC.